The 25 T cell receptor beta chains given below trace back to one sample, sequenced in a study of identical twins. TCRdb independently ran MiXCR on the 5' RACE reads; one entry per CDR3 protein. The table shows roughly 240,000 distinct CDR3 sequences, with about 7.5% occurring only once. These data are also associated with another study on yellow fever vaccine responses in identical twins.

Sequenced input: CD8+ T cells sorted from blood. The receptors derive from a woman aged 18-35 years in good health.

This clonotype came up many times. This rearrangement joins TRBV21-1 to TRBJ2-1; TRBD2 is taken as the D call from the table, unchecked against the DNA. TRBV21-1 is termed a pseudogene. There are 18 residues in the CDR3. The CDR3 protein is CASSNARFSGSSYNEQFF. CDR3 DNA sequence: TGTGCCAGCAGCAACGCCCGGTTTAGCGGAAGCTCCTACAATGAGCAGTTCTTC.

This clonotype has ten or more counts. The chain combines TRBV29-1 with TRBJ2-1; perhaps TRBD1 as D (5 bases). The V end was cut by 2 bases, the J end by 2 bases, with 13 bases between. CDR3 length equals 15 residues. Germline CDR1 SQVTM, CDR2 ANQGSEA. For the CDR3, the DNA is TGCAGCGTTGAACCCAGTGTAGGGGCCTACAATGAGCAGTTCTTC. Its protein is CSVEPSVGAYNEQFF.

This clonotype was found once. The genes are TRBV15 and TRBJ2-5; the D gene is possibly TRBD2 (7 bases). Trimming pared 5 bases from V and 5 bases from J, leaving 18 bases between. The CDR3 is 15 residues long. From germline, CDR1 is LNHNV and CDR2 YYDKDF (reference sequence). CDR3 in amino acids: CATSDGGGGRETQYF. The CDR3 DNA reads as TGTGCCACCAGCGATGGGGGAGGGGGGCGCGAGACCCAGTACTTC. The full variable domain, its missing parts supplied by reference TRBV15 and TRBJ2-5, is DAMVIQNPRYQVTQFGKPVTLSCSQTLNHNVMYWYQQKSSQAPKLLFHYYDKDFNNEADTPDNFQSRRPNTSFCFLDIRSPGLGDTAMYLCATSDGGGGRETQYFGPGTRLLVL.

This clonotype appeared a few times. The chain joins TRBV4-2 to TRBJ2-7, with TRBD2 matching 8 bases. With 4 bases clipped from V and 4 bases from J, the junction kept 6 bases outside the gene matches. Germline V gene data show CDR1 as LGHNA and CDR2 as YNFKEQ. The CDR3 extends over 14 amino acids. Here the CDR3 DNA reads TGTGCCAGCAGCCGGTCGACTAGCGTATACGAGCAGTACTTC. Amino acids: CASSRSTSVYEQYF.

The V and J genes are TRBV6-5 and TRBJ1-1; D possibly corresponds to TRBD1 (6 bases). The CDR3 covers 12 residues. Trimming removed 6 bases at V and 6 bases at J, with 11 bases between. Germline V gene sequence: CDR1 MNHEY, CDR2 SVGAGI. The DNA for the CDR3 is TGTGCCAGCAGACAGGGCGGCGCTGAAGCTTTCTTT. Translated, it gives CASRQGGAEAFF.

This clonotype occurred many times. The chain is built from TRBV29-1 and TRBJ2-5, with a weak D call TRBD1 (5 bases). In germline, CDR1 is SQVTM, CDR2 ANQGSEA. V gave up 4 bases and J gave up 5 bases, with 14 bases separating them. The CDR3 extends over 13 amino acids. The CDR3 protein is CSVGSDTGETQYF. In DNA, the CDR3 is TGCAGCGTTGGATCGGACACCGGGGAGACCCAGTACTTC.

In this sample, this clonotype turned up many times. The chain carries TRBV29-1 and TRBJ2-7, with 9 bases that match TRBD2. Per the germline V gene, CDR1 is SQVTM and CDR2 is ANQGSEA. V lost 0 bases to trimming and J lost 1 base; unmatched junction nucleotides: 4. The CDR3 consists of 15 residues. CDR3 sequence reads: CSVEDSSGISYEQYF. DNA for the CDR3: TGCAGCGTTGAAGATTCTAGCGGGATATCCTACGAGCAGTACTTC.

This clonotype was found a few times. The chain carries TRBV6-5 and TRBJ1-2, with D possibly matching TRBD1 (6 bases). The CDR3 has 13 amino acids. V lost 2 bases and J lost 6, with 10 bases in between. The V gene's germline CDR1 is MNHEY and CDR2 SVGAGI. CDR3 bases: TGTGCCAGCAGTTACGGGGGCTCCCATGGCTACACCTTC. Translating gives CASSYGGSHGYTF.

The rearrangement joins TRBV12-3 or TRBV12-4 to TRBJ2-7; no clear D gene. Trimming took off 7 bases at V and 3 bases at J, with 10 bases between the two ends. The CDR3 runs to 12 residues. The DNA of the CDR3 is TGTGCCAGCACCTTAGGTGGCTACGAGCAGTACTTC. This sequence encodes CASTLGGYEQYF.

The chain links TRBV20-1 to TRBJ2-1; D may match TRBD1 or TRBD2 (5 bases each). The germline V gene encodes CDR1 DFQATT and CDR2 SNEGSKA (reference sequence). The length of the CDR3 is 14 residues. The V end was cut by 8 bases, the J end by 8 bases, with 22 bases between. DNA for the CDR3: TGCAGTTCACGCATGGGGACCAGACGGGATGAGCAGTTCTTC. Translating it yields CSSRMGTRRDEQFF.

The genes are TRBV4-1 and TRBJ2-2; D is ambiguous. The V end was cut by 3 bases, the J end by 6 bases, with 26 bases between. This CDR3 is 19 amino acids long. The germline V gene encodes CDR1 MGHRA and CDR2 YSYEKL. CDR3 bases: TGCGCCAGCAGCCAGCCACCAGTAAGGTTGAGGCCCCTGGCCGGGGAGCTGTTTTTT. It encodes CASSQPPVRLRPLAGELFF.

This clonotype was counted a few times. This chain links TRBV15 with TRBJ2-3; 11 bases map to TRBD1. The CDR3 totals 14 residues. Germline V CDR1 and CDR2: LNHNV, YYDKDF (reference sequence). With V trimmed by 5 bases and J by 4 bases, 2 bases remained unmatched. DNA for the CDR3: TGTGCCACCAGCGGACAGGGGGCCGCAGATACGCAGTATTTT. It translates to CATSGQGAADTQYF.

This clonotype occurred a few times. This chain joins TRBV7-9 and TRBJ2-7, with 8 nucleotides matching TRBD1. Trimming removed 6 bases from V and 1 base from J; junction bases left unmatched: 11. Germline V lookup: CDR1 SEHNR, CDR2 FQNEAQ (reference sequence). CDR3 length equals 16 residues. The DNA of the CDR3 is TGTGCCAGCAGTCCTCGAGGACAGGGCCATTCCTACGAGCAGTACTTC. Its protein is CASSPRGQGHSYEQYF. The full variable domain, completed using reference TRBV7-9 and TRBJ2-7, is DTGVSQNPRHKITKRGQNVTFRCDPISEHNRLYWYRQTLGQGPEFLTYFQNEAQLEKSRLLSDRFSAERPKGSFSTLEIQRTEQGDSAMYLCASSPRGQGHSYEQYFGPGTRLTVT.

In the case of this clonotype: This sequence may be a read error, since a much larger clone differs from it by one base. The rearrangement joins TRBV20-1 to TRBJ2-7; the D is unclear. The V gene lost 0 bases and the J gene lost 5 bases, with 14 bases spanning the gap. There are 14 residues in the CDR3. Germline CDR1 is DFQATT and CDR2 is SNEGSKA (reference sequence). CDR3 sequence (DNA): TGCAGTGCTAGAGATCCCGCAGTAACCAACGAGCAGTACTTC. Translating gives CSARDPAVTNEQYF.

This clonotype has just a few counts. The CDR3: CASTRPSDYGYTF. The CDR3 coding sequence is TGTGCCAGCACCCGTCCCTCGGACTATGGCTACACCTTC. This chain links TRBV7-9 with TRBJ1-2; D is undetermined. The CDR3 consists of 13 residues. Trimming left V 7 bases short and J 3 bases short, with 12 bases between. CDR1 and CDR2 (germline): SEHNR, FQNEAQ (reference sequence).

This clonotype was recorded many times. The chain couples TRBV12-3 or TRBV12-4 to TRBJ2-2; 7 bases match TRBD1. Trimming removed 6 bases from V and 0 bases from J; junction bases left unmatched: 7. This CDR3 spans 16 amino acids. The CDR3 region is CASSLAGTANTGELFF. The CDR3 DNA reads TGTGCCAGCAGCCTAGCCGGGACAGCGAACACCGGGGAGCTGTTTTTT.

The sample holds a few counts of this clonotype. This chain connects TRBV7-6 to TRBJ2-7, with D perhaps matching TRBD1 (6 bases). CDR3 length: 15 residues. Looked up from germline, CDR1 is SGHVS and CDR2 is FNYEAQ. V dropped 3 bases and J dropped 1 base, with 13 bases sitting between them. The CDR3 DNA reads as TGTGCCAGCAGCTTTGGGTACAGGGTTTCCTACGAGCAGTACGTC. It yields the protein CASSFGYRVSYEQYV.

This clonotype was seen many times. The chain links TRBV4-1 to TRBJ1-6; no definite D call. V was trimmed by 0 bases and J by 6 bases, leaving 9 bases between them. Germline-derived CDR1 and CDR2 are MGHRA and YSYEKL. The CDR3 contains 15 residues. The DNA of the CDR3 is TGCGCCAGCAGCCAAGAGTGGAAGATTAATTCACCCCTCCACTTT. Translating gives CASSQEWKINSPLHF.

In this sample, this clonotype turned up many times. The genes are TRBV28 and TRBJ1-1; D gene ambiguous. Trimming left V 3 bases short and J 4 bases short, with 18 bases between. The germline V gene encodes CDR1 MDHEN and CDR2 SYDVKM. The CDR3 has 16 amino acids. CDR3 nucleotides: TGTGCCAGCAGTTTGATACCACGAAACTGGGGCACTGAAGCTTTCTTT. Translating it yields CASSLIPRNWGTEAFF.

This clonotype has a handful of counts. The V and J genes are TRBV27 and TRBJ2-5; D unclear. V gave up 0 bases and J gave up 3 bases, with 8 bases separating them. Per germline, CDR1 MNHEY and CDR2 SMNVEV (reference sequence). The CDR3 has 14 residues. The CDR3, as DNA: TGTGCCAGCAGTTTATCCCCCCACGAAGAGACCCAGTACTTC. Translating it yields CASSLSPHEETQYF.

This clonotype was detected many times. The CDR3 region is CSVGTSPQETQYF. The CDR3 bases are TGCAGCGTCGGGACTAGTCCCCAAGAGACCCAGTACTTC. J is TRBJ2-5 and V is TRBV29-1; TRBD2 matches 8 bases. The junction had 4 bases not matched to a gene; V was cut back by 6 bases and J by 1 base. In germline, CDR1 is SQVTM, CDR2 ANQGSEA. The CDR3 totals 13 residues.

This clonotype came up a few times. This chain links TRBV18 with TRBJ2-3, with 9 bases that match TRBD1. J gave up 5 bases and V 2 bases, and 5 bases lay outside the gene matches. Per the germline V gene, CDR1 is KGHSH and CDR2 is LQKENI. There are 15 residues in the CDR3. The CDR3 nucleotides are TGTGCCAGCTCACCAACGACAGGGGGAGGAGATACGCAGTATTTT. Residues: CASSPTTGGGDTQYF.

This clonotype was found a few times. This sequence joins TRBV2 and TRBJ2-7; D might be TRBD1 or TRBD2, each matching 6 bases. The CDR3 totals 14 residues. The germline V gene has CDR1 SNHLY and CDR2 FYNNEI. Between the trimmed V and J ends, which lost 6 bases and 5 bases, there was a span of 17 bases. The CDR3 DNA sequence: TGTGCCAGCAGAAATAATCGGGGGCCCGACGAGCAGTACGTC. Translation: CASRNNRGPDEQYV.

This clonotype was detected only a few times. The CDR3 nucleotides read TGTGCCAGCAGTTTAGGACAGGGGTGGACTAATGAAAAACTGTTTTTT. Protein product: CASSLGQGWTNEKLFF. The chain recombines TRBV12-3 or TRBV12-4 with TRBJ1-4; 8 nucleotides match TRBD1. CDR3 size: 16 residues. V was pared by 1 base and J by 2 bases, with 3 bases of the junction left unmatched.

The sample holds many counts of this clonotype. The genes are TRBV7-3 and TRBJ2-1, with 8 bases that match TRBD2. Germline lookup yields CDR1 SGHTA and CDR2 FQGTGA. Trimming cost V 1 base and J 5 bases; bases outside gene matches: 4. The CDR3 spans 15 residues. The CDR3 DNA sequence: TGTGCCAGCAGCTTAAGTAGCGGGACAAACAATGAGCAGTTCTTC. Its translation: CASSLSSGTNNEQFF.